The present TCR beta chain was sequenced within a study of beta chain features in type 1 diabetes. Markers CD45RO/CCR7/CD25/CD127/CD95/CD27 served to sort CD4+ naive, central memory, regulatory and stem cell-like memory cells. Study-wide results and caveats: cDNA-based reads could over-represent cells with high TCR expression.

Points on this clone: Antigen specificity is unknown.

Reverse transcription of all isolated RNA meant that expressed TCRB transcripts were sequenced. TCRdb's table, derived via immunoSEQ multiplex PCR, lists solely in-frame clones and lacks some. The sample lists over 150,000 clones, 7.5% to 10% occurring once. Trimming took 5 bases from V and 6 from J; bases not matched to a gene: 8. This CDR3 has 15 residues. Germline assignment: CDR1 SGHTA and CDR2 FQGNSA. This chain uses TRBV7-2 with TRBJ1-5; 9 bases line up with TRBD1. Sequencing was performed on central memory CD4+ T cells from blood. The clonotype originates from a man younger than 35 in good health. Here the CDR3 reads CASSLTGGRVQPQHF. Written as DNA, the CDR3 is TGTGCCAGCAGCCTTACAGGGGGCCGGGTTCAGCCCCAGCATTTT.